This T cell receptor beta chain came from a study of cytotoxic CD8 clonotypes in ibrutinib-treated CLL. Produced via immunoSEQ multiplex PCR; TCRdb's table is partial and in-frame only. The sample shows some 35,000 clones, over 55% of them seen only once. General study results and limits: On treatment, the uncommon public clonotypes contracted or remained stable.

V was trimmed by 0 bases and J by 2 bases, leaving 9 bases between them. The CDR3 has 15 amino acids. Germline V gives CDR1 LNHDA, CDR2 SQIVND (reference sequence). About this clone itself: Its antigen is still unknown.

The specimen was PBMCs, collected at disease progression, from a patient treated with ibrutinib. The genes are TRBV19 and TRBJ2-3; D is tentatively TRBD1 or TRBD2 (6 bases each). This TCR was recovered from a human donor with chronic lymphocytic leukemia. CDR3 residues: CASSIEGGPTDTQYF. The CDR3 DNA follows: TGTGCCAGTAGTATAGAGGGGGGCCCCACAGATACGCAGTATTTT.